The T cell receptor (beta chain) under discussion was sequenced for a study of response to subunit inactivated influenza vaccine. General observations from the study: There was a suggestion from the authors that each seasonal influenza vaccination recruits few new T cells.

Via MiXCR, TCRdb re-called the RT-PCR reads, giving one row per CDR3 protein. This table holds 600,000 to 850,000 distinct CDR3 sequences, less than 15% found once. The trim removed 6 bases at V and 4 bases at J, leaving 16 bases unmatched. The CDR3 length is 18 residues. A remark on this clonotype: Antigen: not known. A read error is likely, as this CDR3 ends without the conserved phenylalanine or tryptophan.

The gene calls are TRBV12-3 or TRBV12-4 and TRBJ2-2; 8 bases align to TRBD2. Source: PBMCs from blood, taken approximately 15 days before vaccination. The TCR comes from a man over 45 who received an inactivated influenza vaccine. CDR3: CASSSGLAYPLGTGELFL. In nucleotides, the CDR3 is TGTGCCAGCAGCTCCGGACTAGCCTACCCGTTAGGCACCGGGGAGCTGTTTCTT.